This T cell receptor (beta chain) was recovered during a study (dated by TCRdb to the mid-2010s). Looking at the study overall: The study examined whether tumor-infiltrating Tregs in breast cancer are drawn from blood Tregs or arise in situ by conversion from other CD4+ T cell subsets.

Study-wide conclusions, independent of this receptor: The larger-cohort validation was restricted to a single TCR beta V-J rearrangement rather than whole repertoires. The greatest overlap of tumor-infiltrating Treg TCR alpha and beta sequences was with tumor naive CD4+ T cells, followed next by blood naive CD4+ T cells. Tumor memory CD4+ T cell TCR gene usage was found to cluster with blood and lymph node memory CD4+ cells and with lymph node naive CD4+ cells.

This clonotype was observed a handful of times. The antigen this receptor binds is unknown. The input lacks base qualities; no much larger clone sits a single base away. Full-length TCR variable regions were amplified by 5' RACE PCR with constant-region reverse primers, followed by semi-nested PCR with Nested Universal Primer A. The ReliaPrep RNA Cell Miniprep System was used to extract total RNA, which was then reverse transcribed into 5'RACE-ready cDNA with the SMARTer RACE 5'/3' Kit. Multiplex adaptors were used to barcode full-length TCR alpha and beta libraries, and the barcoded libraries were sequenced on an Illumina MiSeq. As for the original processing: For each of nine subset-tissue groups, sequencing data from the five patients were pooled, and the groups were compared by unsupervised clustering of TCR gene usage. The Morisita-Horn index was used to calculate repertoire similarity, with shared sequences weighted according to their contribution to each repertoire. TCRdb reprocessed the public reads (quality trimming at Q25 with fastp, clone calling with MiXCR) and kept in-frame beta chains. Each entry is one CDR3 protein sequence, shown with its most common DNA and genes. TCRdb, rather than the study authors, made the V and J calls. The sample data list about 54,000 distinct CDR3 sequences, and 17% of these were observed just once. The ten most abundant clones make up roughly 2.4% of the sample.

To purify naive CD4+ T cells, the Miltenyi Naive CD4+ T Cell Isolation kit was used, and CD25 microbeads served to deplete Tregs. Tregs, naive and memory CD4+ T cells from tumor, blood and ipsilateral draining lymph nodes of five breast cancer patients underwent full-length TCR alpha and beta sequencing. Ficoll density gradient centrifugation was used to isolate mononuclear cells from lymph nodes or from approximately 50 ml of peripheral blood. A purity exceeding 90% was confirmed by FACS for the sorted cell populations. The receptor comes from a female donor with breast cancer. The sequencing input was naive CD4+ T cells sorted from blood. This sample's cell subset or site label indicates: naive CD4+ T cells, CD4+CD45RA+CD25-.

The CDR3 protein: CASSQDLSNRGNTEAFF. The nucleotide sequence is TGTGCCAGCAGCCAAGATCTTTCCAACAGGGGAAATACTGAAGCTTTCTTT. The rearranged segments are TRBV4-2 and TRBJ1-1, with 7 central nucleotides matching TRBD1. V lost 0 bases and J lost 5 bases, and the count of bases not matched to a germline gene is 12. The CDR3 measures 17 amino acids from cysteine to phenylalanine. CDR3 DNA only is kept here, 51 bases in frame from base 1. The germline V gene sets CDR1 to LGHNA and CDR2 to YNFKEQ.